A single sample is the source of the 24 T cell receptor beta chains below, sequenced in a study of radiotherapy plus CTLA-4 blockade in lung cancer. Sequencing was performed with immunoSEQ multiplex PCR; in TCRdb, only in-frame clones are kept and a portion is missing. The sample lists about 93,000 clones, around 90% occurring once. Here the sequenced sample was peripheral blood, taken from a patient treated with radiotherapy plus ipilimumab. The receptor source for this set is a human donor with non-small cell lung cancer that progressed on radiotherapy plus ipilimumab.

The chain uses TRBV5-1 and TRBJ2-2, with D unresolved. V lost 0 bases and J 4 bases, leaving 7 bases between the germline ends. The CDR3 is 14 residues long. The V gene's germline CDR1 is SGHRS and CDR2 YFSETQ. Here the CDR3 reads CASSLGSGTGELFF. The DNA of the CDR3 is TGCGCCAGCAGCTTGGGATCCGGCACCGGGGAGCTGTTTTTT.

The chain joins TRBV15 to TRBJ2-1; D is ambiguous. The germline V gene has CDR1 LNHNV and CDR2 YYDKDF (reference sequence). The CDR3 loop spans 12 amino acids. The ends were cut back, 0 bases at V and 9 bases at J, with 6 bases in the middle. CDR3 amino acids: CATSRDRSEQFF. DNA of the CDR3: TGTGCCACCAGCAGAGATCGGTCTGAGCAGTTCTTC. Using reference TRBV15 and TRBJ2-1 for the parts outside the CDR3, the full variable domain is DAMVIQNPRYQVTQFGKPVTLSCSQTLNHNVMYWYQQKSSQAPKLLFHYYDKDFNNEADTPDNFQSRRPNTSFCFLDIRSPGLGDTAMYLCATSRDRSEQFFGPGTRLTVL.

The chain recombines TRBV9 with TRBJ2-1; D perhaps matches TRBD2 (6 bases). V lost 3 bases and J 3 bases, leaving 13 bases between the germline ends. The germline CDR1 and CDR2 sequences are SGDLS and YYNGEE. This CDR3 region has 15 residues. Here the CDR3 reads CASSDPGLSYNEQFF. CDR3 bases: TGTGCCAGCAGCGATCCGGGACTGAGCTACAATGAGCAGTTCTTC.

CDR3 loop: CASKRATNTGELFF. The DNA of the CDR3 is TGTGCCAGTAAGCGGGCTACGAACACCGGGGAGCTGTTTTTT. The chain carries TRBV9 and TRBJ2-2; D might be TRBD2 (6 bases). The V gene's germline CDR1 is SGDLS and CDR2 YYNGEE. Trimming removed 8 bases from V and 0 bases from J, with 11 bases in between. The CDR3 totals 14 residues.

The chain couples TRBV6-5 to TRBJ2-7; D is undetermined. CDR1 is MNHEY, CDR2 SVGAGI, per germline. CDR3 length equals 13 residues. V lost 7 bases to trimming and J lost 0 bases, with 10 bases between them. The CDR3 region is CASTPGISYEQYF. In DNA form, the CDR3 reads TGTGCCAGCACCCCGGGTATCTCCTACGAGCAGTACTTC.

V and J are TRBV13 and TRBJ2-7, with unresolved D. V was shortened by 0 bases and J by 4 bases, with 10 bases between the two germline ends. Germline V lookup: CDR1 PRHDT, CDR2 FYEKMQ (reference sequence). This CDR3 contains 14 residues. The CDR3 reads CASSLGTNSYEQYF. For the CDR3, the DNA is TGTGCCAGCAGCTTAGGCACTAATTCTTACGAGCAGTACTTC.

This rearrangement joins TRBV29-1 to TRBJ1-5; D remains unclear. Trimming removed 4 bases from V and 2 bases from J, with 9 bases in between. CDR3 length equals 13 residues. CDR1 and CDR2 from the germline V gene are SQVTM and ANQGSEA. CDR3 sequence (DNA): TGCAGCGTTGGCGGGTTTGGCAATCAGCCCCAGCATTTT. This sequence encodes CSVGGFGNQPQHF. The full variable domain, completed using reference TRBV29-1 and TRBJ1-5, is SAVISQKPSRDICQRGTSLTIQCQVDSQVTMMFWYRQQPGQSLTLIATANQGSEATYESGFVIDKFPISRPNLTFSTLTVSNMSPEDSSIYLCSVGGFGNQPQHFGDGTRLSIL.

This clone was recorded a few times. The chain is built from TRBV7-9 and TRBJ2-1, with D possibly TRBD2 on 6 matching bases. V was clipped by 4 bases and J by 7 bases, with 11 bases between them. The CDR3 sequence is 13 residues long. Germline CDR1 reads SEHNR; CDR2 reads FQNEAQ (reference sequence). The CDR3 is CASSWGGRNEQFF. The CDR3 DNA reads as TGTGCCAGCAGCTGGGGTGGGAGGAATGAGCAGTTCTTC.

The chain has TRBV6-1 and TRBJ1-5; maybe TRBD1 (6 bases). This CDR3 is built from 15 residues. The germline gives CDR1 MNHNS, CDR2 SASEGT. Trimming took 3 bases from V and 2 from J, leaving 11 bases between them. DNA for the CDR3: TGTGCCAGCAGTGACGGGGGGCTGCGCAATCAGCCCCAGCATTTT. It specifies CASSDGGLRNQPQHF.

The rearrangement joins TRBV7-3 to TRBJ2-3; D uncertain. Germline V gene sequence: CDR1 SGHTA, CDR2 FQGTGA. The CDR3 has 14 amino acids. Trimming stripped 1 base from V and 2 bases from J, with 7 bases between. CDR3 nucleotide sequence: TGTGCCAGCAGCTTAAAACCTTTCACAGATACGCAGTATTTT. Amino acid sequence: CASSLKPFTDTQYF.

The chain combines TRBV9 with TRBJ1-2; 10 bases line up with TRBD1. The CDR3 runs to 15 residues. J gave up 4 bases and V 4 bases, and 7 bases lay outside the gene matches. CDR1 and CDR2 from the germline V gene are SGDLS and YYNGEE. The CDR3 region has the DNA TGTGCCAGCAGCCCAAGGACAGGGGGAAGCTATGGCTACACCTTC. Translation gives CASSPRTGGSYGYTF.

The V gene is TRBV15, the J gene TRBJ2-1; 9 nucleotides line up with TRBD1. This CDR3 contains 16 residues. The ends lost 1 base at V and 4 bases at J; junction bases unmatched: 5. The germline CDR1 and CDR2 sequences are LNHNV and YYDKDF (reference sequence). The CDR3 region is CATSRAGQGTYNEQFF. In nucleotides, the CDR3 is TGTGCCACCAGCAGAGCCGGACAGGGGACGTACAATGAGCAGTTCTTC.

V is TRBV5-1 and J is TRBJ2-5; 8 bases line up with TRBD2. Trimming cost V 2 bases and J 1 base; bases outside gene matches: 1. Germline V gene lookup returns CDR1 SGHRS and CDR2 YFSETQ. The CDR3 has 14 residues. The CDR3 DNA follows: TGCGCCAGCAGCTTCCTAGCGGGCCAAGAGACCCAGTACTTC. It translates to CASSFLAGQETQYF.

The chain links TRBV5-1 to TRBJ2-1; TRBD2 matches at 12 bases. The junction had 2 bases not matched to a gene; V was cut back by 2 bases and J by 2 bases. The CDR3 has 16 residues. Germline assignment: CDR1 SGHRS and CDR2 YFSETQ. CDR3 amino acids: CASSFGLAGTYNEQFF. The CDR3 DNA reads TGCGCCAGCAGCTTCGGACTAGCGGGGACCTACAATGAGCAGTTCTTC.

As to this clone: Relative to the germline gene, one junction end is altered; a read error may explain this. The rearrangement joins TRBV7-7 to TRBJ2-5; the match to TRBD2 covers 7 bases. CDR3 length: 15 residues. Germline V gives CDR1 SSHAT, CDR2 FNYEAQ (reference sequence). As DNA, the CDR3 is TGTGCTAGCAGCTTAGGAGGACTAGAGCGGAGGCCCCAGTACTTC. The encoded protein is CASSLGGLERRPQYF.

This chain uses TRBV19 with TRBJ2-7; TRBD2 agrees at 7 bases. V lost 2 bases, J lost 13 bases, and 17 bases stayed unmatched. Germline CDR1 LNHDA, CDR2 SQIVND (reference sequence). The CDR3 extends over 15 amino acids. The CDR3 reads CASSISSGSQRSAYF. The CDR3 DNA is TGTGCCAGTAGTATATCTAGCGGCTCTCAACGATCAGCCTACTTC.

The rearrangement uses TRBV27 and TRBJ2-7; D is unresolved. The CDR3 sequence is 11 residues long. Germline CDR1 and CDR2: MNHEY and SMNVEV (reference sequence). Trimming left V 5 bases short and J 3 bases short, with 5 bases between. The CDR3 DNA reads TGTGCCAGCAGTCCGTACTACGAGCAGTACTTC. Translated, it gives CASSPYYEQYF.

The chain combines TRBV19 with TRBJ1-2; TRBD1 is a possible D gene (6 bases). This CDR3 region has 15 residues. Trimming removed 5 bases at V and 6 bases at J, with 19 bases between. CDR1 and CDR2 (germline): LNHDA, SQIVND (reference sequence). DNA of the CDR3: TGTGCCAGTAGTGCCCGACAGGCCGCATTAAATGGCTACACCTTC. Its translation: CASSARQAALNGYTF.

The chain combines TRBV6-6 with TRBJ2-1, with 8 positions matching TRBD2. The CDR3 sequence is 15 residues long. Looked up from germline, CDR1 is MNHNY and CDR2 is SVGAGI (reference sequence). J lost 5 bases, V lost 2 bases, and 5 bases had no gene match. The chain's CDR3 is CASSYASGSNNEQFF. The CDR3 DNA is TGTGCCAGCAGTTACGCGAGCGGGAGCAACAATGAGCAGTTCTTC.

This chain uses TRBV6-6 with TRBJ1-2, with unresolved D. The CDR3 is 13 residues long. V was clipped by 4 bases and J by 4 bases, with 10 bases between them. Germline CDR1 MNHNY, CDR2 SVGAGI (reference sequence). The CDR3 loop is CASSLGSSYGYTF. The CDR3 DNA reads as TGTGCCAGCAGTTTAGGATCGAGCTATGGCTACACCTTC.

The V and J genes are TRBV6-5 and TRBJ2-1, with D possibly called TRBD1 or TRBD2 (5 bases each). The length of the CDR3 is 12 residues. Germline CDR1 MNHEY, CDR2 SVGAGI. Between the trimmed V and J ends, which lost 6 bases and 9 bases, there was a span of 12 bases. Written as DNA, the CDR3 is TGTGCCAGCAGAAAAGGTGGGACTGAGCAGTTCTTC. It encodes CASRKGGTEQFF.

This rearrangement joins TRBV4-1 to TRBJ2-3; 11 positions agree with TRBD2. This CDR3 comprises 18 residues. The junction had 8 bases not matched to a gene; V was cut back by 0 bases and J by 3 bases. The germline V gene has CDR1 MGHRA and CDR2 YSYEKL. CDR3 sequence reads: CASSQDLVIAGGTDTQYF. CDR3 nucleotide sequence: TGCGCCAGCAGCCAAGATCTCGTGATAGCGGGAGGGACAGATACGCAGTATTTT.

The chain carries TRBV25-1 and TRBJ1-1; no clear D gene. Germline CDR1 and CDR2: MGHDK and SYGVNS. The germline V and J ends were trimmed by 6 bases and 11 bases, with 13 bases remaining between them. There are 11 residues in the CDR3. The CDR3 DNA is TGTGCCAGCAGGCGCGATCCCGAGGCTTTCTTT. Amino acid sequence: CASRRDPEAFF.

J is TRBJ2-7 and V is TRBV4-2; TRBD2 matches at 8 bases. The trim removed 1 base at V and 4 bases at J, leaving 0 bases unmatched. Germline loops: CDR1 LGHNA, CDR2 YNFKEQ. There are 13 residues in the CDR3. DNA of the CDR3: TGTGCCAGCAGCCAAGGCGGGGGGTACGAGCAGTACTTC. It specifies CASSQGGGYEQYF.